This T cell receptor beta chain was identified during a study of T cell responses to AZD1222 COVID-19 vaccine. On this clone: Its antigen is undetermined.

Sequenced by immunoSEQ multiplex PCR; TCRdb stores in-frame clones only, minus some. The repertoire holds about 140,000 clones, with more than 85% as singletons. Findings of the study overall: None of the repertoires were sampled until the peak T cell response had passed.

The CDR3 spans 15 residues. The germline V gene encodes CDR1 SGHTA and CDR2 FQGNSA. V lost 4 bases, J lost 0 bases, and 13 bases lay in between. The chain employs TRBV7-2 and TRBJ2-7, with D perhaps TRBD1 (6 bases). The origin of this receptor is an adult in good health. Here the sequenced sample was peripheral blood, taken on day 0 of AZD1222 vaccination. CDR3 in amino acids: CASSSPRGGSYEQYF. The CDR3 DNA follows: TGTGCCAGCAGCTCCCCGAGAGGGGGCTCCTACGAGCAGTACTTC.